This T cell receptor beta chain stems from a study of cytomegalovirus exposure and HLA in healthy donors. Study conclusions and caveats: Serostatus for CMV was the only available immune exposure information.

Note on this clone: What it recognizes is unknown.

The PCR employed 60 Vbeta primers together with 13 Jbeta primers. The assay was immunoSEQ multiplex PCR, and TCRdb's table has in-frame clones only and misses some. Recorded for this sample: about 160,000 clones. This CDR3 is built from 12 residues. CDR1 and CDR2 from the germline V gene are LNHDA and SQIVND (reference sequence). V shed 10 bases and J shed 7 bases, with 14 bases lying between them. The source is a woman aged 55-69 years in good health and CMV-seronegative. What was sequenced was PBMCs. The genes are TRBV19 and TRBJ1-5; D is ambiguous. The chain's CDR3 is CATSLREQPQHF. CDR3 nucleotide sequence: TGTGCCACTTCCCTGAGGGAACAGCCCCAGCATTTT.